This T cell receptor beta chain was sequenced during a study of monozygotic twins with inflammatory bowel disease. Study-level points and caveats: Concordance status among twins (concordant versus discordant) showed no link to repertoire similarity, possibly from limited power. The authors note that differing immunosuppressive treatments may have added variability to patient repertoires.

Concerning this clonotype: Antigen specificity is unknown.

The V gene's germline CDR1 is SGHRS and CDR2 YFSETQ. The CDR3 is made up of 16 amino acids. TCRdb re-called the 5' RACE reads and gives one entry per CDR3 protein, without DNA. The sample features around 450,000 distinct CDR3 sequences, with about 2.6% in its top ten. Sample: blood. This TCR was recovered from a human donor with ulcerative colitis or Crohn's disease, or a healthy co-twin of an affected twin (not recorded which). The chain employs TRBV5-1 and TRBJ2-1; with no DNA, the TCRdb D assignment of TRBD1 cannot be verified. The chain's CDR3 is CASSDAGTTLYNEQFF.